A selection of T cell receptor beta chains follows, all from one sample in a study of OX40 agonist ivuxolimab in advanced cancers. Method: immunoSEQ multiplex PCR; TCRdb's copy keeps in-frame clones and lacks some. This table holds about 46,000 clones, roughly nine tenths found once. The sequences come from CD4+ or CD8+ T cells sorted from blood, collected in a trial of the OX40 agonist ivuxolimab. The receptors derive from an adult with an advanced solid tumor such as melanoma, head and neck, liver or kidney cancer. Each CDR3 is given with its conserved first and last residue. The D gene is left open where the match is weak. Expanded clones get a size class; other rows say once, few or many, or leave the size out.

j_call: TRBJ2-1; d_call: -; clone_size: once; v_call: TRBV11-3; cdr3_nt: TGTGCCAGCAGCCCTCTCTGGGGGGCGTTCAATGAGCAGTTCTTC; cdr3_aa: CASSPLWGAFNEQFF
j_call: TRBJ1-1; d_call: -; clone_size: -; v_call: TRBV29-1; cdr3_nt: TGCAGCGTTGAAGTCAGCCAGGGAGCTGGCGCTTTCTTT; cdr3_aa: CSVEVSQGAGAFF
j_call: TRBJ2-3; d_call: -; clone_size: -; v_call: TRBV7-2; cdr3_nt: TGTGCCAGCAGCTTAGTGTGGGAGGCCCTCACAGATACGCAGTATTTT; cdr3_aa: CASSLVWEALTDTQYF
j_call: TRBJ1-1; d_call: TRBD1; clone_size: -; v_call: TRBV7-6; cdr3_nt: TGTGCCAGCAGCTTAGGTGGACAGGGTCCGAACACTGAAGCTTTCTTT; cdr3_aa: CASSLGGQGPNTEAFF
j_call: TRBJ1-4; d_call: -; clone_size: -; v_call: TRBV2; cdr3_nt: TGTGCCAGCAAGGTTGGGGGGTTCTCTAATGAAAAACTGTTTTTT; cdr3_aa: CASKVGGFSNEKLFF
j_call: TRBJ2-1; d_call: -; clone_size: -; v_call: TRBV28; cdr3_nt: TGTGCCAGCAGTTTATCTCTATATCCCTACAATGAGCAGTTCTTC; cdr3_aa: CASSLSLYPYNEQFF
j_call: TRBJ1-5; d_call: -; clone_size: -; v_call: TRBV15; cdr3_nt: TGTGCCACCAGACGCCCCGGGCCAATTAGCAATCAGCCCCAGCATTTT; cdr3_aa: CATRRPGPISNQPQHF
j_call: TRBJ2-5; d_call: -; clone_size: -; v_call: TRBV7-9; cdr3_nt: TGTGCCAGCAGCTCCCAGACGGCCCCAGAGACCCAGTACTTC; cdr3_aa: CASSSQTAPETQYF
j_call: TRBJ2-7; d_call: TRBD1; clone_size: -; v_call: TRBV7-8; cdr3_nt: TGTGCCAGCAGCTTAGCGTGGGCAGGGGGCATTGTCGAGCAGTACTTC; cdr3_aa: CASSLAWAGGIVEQYF
j_call: TRBJ2-1; d_call: -; clone_size: -; v_call: TRBV28; cdr3_nt: TGTGCCAGCAGTCTTCCACCACAGGGATTGAGTTACAATGAGCAGTTCTTC; cdr3_aa: CASSLPPQGLSYNEQFF
j_call: TRBJ2-1; d_call: -; clone_size: once; v_call: TRBV4-1; cdr3_nt: TGCGCCAGCAGCCAAGTGGTGGCAAGCGGAGGGGAGCAGTTCTTC; cdr3_aa: CASSQVVASGGEQFF
j_call: TRBJ1-2; d_call: -; clone_size: -; v_call: TRBV9; cdr3_nt: TGTGCCAGCAGCCCTCACAAGGACCCAGGAGTAGGCTACACCTTC; cdr3_aa: CASSPHKDPGVGYTF
j_call: TRBJ1-3; d_call: TRBD1; clone_size: few; v_call: TRBV15; cdr3_nt: TGTGCCACCAGCACTCACAGGGGATCGGGAAACACCATATATTTT; cdr3_aa: CATSTHRGSGNTIYF
j_call: TRBJ2-2; d_call: -; clone_size: -; v_call: TRBV11-1; cdr3_nt: TGTGCCAGCAGCCCCTACACCGGGGAGCTGTTTTTT; cdr3_aa: CASSPYTGELFF
j_call: TRBJ2-7; d_call: -; clone_size: -; v_call: TRBV28; cdr3_nt: TGTGCCAGCAGTCACGGACAGTTAACCTACGAGCAGTACTTC; cdr3_aa: CASSHGQLTYEQYF
j_call: TRBJ2-1; d_call: -; clone_size: -; v_call: TRBV25-1; cdr3_nt: TGTGCCAGCAGTTGGGTGGGCAATGAGCAGTTCTTC; cdr3_aa: CASSWVGNEQFF
j_call: TRBJ2-1; d_call: -; clone_size: -; v_call: TRBV19; cdr3_nt: TGTGCCAGTAGTATCATCAGGGACCCCTACAATGAGCAGTTCTTC; cdr3_aa: CASSIIRDPYNEQFF
j_call: TRBJ2-1; d_call: -; clone_size: -; v_call: TRBV7-9; cdr3_nt: TGTGCCAGCAGCTTAGGACTGCCGAATGAGCAGTTCTTC; cdr3_aa: CASSLGLPNEQFF
j_call: TRBJ2-3; d_call: -; clone_size: -; v_call: TRBV28; cdr3_nt: TGTGCCAGCAGTTTCTCCCCAATGGGGGCCACAGATACGCAGTATTTT; cdr3_aa: CASSFSPMGATDTQYF
j_call: TRBJ1-5; d_call: TRBD1; clone_size: -; v_call: TRBV5-6; cdr3_nt: TGTGCCAGCAGCGGGACAGGGGGTAATCAGCCCCAGCATTTT; cdr3_aa: CASSGTGGNQPQHF
j_call: TRBJ2-1; d_call: -; clone_size: -; v_call: TRBV27; cdr3_nt: TGTGCCAGCAGTTTTCTATCCAATGACAATGAGCAGTTCTTC; cdr3_aa: CASSFLSNDNEQFF
j_call: TRBJ2-1; d_call: -; clone_size: -; v_call: TRBV7-6; cdr3_nt: TGTGCCAGCAGCTTCGCGGTGGGTGAGCAGTTCTTC; cdr3_aa: CASSFAVGEQFF
j_call: TRBJ2-1; d_call: -; clone_size: -; v_call: TRBV10-3; cdr3_nt: TGTGCCATCAGTCCCGCATGGGGGGTTGCTACTTTTCCCTACAATGAGCAGTTCTTC; cdr3_aa: CAISPAWGVATFPYNEQFF
j_call: TRBJ2-7; d_call: -; clone_size: -; v_call: TRBV19; cdr3_nt: TGTGCCAGTAGTATAATGGGGGCCTACGAGCAGTACTTC; cdr3_aa: CASSIMGAYEQYF
j_call: TRBJ2-7; d_call: TRBD2; clone_size: once; v_call: TRBV9; cdr3_nt: TGTGCCAGCAGCCCCGGGGGGGCCACCTACGAGCAGTACTTC; cdr3_aa: CASSPGGATYEQYF
j_call: TRBJ1-1; d_call: TRBD1; clone_size: -; v_call: TRBV7-9; cdr3_nt: TGTGCCAGCAGCCTCCGGACAGGCTTGAACACTGAAGCTTTCTTT; cdr3_aa: CASSLRTGLNTEAFF
j_call: TRBJ1-1; d_call: TRBD1; clone_size: -; v_call: TRBV29-1; cdr3_nt: TGCAGCGTTGGGAACAGGGGGCGCGGCACTGAAGCTTTCTTT; cdr3_aa: CSVGNRGRGTEAFF
j_call: TRBJ2-6; d_call: -; clone_size: few; v_call: TRBV7-6; cdr3_nt: TGTGCCAGCAGCTTTAGGCTCTCTGGGGCCAACGTCCTGACTTTC; cdr3_aa: CASSFRLSGANVLTF